One sample yielded the 3 T cell receptor beta chains listed below, sequenced in a study of HIV-infected patients and healthy controls. The repertoire came from unfractionated whole blood and reflected all unsorted peripheral T cells. cDNA was made from 500 ng RNA using alpha and beta constant primers. Using multiplexing indices, alpha and beta chain libraries were generated apart by chain-specific third strand synthesis. TCRdb fed the 5' RACE reads into MiXCR, producing one record per CDR3 protein. The data hold 13,000 to 15,000 distinct CDR3 sequences, with 9% to 10% observed a single time. The sequencing input was blood. These receptors came from an adult in good health.

Judged by abundance, this clonotype is medium-sized. The chain employs TRBV28 and TRBJ1-1; D possibly corresponds to TRBD1 (5 bases). Germline lookup yields CDR1 MDHEN and CDR2 SYDVKM. The CDR3 contains 15 residues. V shed 5 bases and J shed 5 bases, with 18 bases lying between them. The CDR3 here is CASSPAGTPLTEAFF. The CDR3 nucleotides read TGTGCCAGCAGTCCCGCCGGGACCCCCTTGACTGAAGCTTTCTTT.

This clonotype was seen at least ten times. V is TRBV6-5 and J is TRBJ1-6, with D hard to call. Trimming removed 0 bases from V and 0 bases from J, with 6 bases in between. From germline, CDR1 is MNHEY and CDR2 SVGAGI. The CDR3 sequence is 16 residues long. The CDR3 spells CASSYSRYSYNSPLHF. CDR3 sequence (DNA): TGTGCCAGCAGTTACTCGCGATACTCCTATAATTCACCCCTCCACTTT.

In this sample, this clonotype turned up many times. This chain joins TRBV28 and TRBJ2-3, with 7 bases lining up with TRBD2. CDR3 length: 16 amino acids. Germline V gene sequence: CDR1 MDHEN, CDR2 SYDVKM. The V and J ends lost 3 bases and 6 bases, in that order; junction bases with no gene match: 12. The CDR3 spells CASSFERGLSSDTQYF. Written as DNA, the CDR3 is TGTGCCAGCAGTTTTGAGCGGGGCTTATCGTCCGATACGCAGTATTTT.